The 9 T cell receptor beta chains in this list originate from one sample, sequenced in a study of blood T cell repertoires in COVID-19. Generated by immunoSEQ multiplex PCR, the TCRdb table keeps only in-frame clones and is missing some. The table has roughly 380,000 clones, about 91% seen once. The sequenced material came from peripheral blood. These receptors all stem from a woman between 40 and 55 years old with COVID-19, enrolled during active disease.

The chain is built from TRBV14 and TRBJ2-1; 12 bases map to TRBD2. Trimming took 9 bases from V and 3 from J; bases not matched to a gene: 12. This CDR3 comprises 17 residues. Germline V gene lookup returns CDR1 SGHDN and CDR2 FVKESK. CDR3: CASNLAGGTTNYNEQFF. In DNA, the CDR3 is TGTGCCAGTAATCTAGCGGGAGGGACAACCAACTACAATGAGCAGTTCTTC. The variable domain in full, completed from reference TRBV14 and TRBJ2-1, reads EAGVTQFPSHSVIEKGQTVTLRCDPISGHDNLYWYRRVMGKEIKFLLHFVKESKQDESGMPNNRFLAERTGGTYSTLKVQPAELEDSGVYFCASNLAGGTTNYNEQFFGPGTRLTVL.

DNA for the CDR3: TGTGCCAGCAGCCCGCAGGGGCGACGGGAGCAGTACTTC. As protein: CASSPQGRREQYF. The chain links TRBV27 to TRBJ2-7; tentative D call: TRBD1 (6 bases). Germline CDR1 is MNHEY and CDR2 is SMNVEV (reference sequence). CDR3 length equals 13 residues. With 6 bases removed from V and 7 bases from J, the gap between germline ends came to 16 bases.

The gene calls are TRBV24-1 and TRBJ2-2, with 10 nucleotides matching TRBD1. Trimming at V came to 3 bases and at J to 3 bases, leaving 6 bases not matched to a gene. CDR1 and CDR2 from the germline V gene are KGHDR and SFDVKD. The CDR3 totals 17 residues. The CDR3 here is CATSDIGQGGDTGELFF. In DNA, the CDR3 is TGTGCCACCAGTGATATAGGACAGGGGGGTGACACCGGGGAGCTGTTTTTT.

This sequence joins TRBV28 and TRBJ1-6; 7 bases align to TRBD1. Unmatched junction bases numbered 8, after V lost 5 bases and J lost 7 bases. The germline CDR1 and CDR2 sequences are MDHEN and SYDVKM. This CDR3 has 15 residues. The CDR3 DNA follows: TGTGCCAGCAGTCCAAGACAGGGTGAGAATTCACCCCTCCACTTT. Protein sequence: CASSPRQGENSPLHF. Full variable domain (outside the CDR3, taken from reference TRBV28 and TRBJ1-6): DVKVTQSSRYLVKRTGEKVFLECVQDMDHENMFWYRQDPGLGLRLIYFSYDVKMKEKGDIPEGYSVSREKKERFSLILESASTNQTSMYLCASSPRQGENSPLHFGNGTRLTVT.

V usage is TRBV27 and J usage is TRBJ1-4; 8 bases are shared with TRBD1. This CDR3 comprises 13 residues. V dropped 5 bases and J dropped 5; count of bases not matched to a gene: 1. Germline CDR1 and CDR2: MNHEY and SMNVEV (reference sequence). CDR3: CASSRTGNEKLFF. The CDR3 bases are TGTGCCAGCAGTCGGACAGGGAATGAAAAACTGTTTTTT.

The V call is TRBV28, the J call TRBJ1-1; 7 nucleotides agree with TRBD1. J was trimmed by 7 bases and V by 6 bases; bases with no gene match: 5. CDR3 length: 12 amino acids. Germline V CDR1 and CDR2: MDHEN, SYDVKM. CDR3 residues: CASSRGQNEAFF. The CDR3 nucleotides are TGTGCCAGCAGCCGGGGACAGAATGAAGCTTTCTTT. The whole variable domain, filled in from reference TRBV28 and TRBJ1-1, reads DVKVTQSSRYLVKRTGEKVFLECVQDMDHENMFWYRQDPGLGLRLIYFSYDVKMKEKGDIPEGYSVSREKKERFSLILESASTNQTSMYLCASSRGQNEAFFGQGTRLTVV.

The chain employs TRBV27 and TRBJ2-1; maybe TRBD2 (6 bases). The germline V and J ends were trimmed by 6 bases and 0 bases, with 15 bases remaining between them. Germline CDR1 is MNHEY and CDR2 is SMNVEV (reference sequence). This CDR3 comprises 16 residues. CDR3 coding DNA: TGTGCCAGCAGGCCTATAGCGGAAAGCTCCTACAATGAGCAGTTCTTC. Protein sequence: CASRPIAESSYNEQFF.

This rearrangement joins TRBV4-3 to TRBJ2-1, with 9 positions matching TRBD2. There are 17 residues in the CDR3. CDR1 is LGHNA, CDR2 YSLEER, per germline. With V trimmed by 1 base and J by 4 bases, 8 bases remained unmatched. This chain's CDR3 is CASSQAGWRGGYNEQFF. CDR3 bases: TGCGCCAGCAGCCAAGCAGGATGGCGGGGGGGGTACAATGAGCAGTTCTTC.

The chain is built from TRBV30 and TRBJ2-7; D not resolved. V lost 4 bases and J 4 bases, leaving 11 bases between the germline ends. Germline CDR1 is GTSNPN and CDR2 is SVGIG (reference sequence). This CDR3 is 12 amino acids long. The DNA for the CDR3 is TGTGCCTGGACCGCGAATTCGTACGAGCAGTACTTC. Residues: CAWTANSYEQYF. The full variable domain, in which reference TRBV30 and TRBJ2-7 provide the parts outside the CDR3, is SQTIHQWPATLVQPVGSPLSLECTVEGTSNPNLYWYRQAAGRGLQLLFYSVGIGQISSEVPQNLSASRPQDRQFILSSKKLLLSDSGFYLCAWTANSYEQYFGPGTRLTVT.